These 31 T cell receptor beta chains share one sample of origin, sequenced in a study of technical replicates of blood from a handful of donors. Profiling relied on immunoSEQ multiplex PCR, and the TCRdb table lists in-frame clones only, not all of them. The sample yields tens of thousands of clones, around 97% seen once. The specimen was T cells isolated from PBMCs. The receptors shown here come from a human donor in good health.

The V and J genes are TRBV7-9 and TRBJ2-1, with 7 positions matching TRBD1. There are 16 residues in the CDR3. The germline CDR1 and CDR2 sequences are SEHNR and FQNEAQ (reference sequence). V lost 4 bases to trimming and J lost 6 bases; unmatched junction nucleotides: 12. The DNA for the CDR3 is TGTGCCAGCAGCTCATACAGGGGAGATCGGTCCAATGAGCAGTTCTTC. Amino acid sequence: CASSSYRGDRSNEQFF.

The chain recombines TRBV5-1 with TRBJ2-3; TRBD2 matches at 11 bases. The junction had 2 bases not matched to a gene; V was cut back by 7 bases and J by 1 base. Germline CDR1 SGHRS, CDR2 YFSETQ. CDR3 length: 14 amino acids. CDR3 sequence (DNA): TGCGCCAGCTGTAGCGGGAGGGGCACAGATACGCAGTATTTT. Translation: CASCSGRGTDTQYF.

V is TRBV7-9 and J is TRBJ1-2; the match to TRBD1 covers 9 bases. J gave up 3 bases and V 3 bases, and 5 bases lay outside the gene matches. The length of the CDR3 is 15 residues. Germline lookup yields CDR1 SEHNR and CDR2 FQNEAQ (reference sequence). CDR3 DNA: TGTGCCAGCAGCTTCCCCCGGACAGGGGACTATGGCTACACCTTC. Translation: CASSFPRTGDYGYTF.

The chain is built from TRBV18 and TRBJ2-7; TRBD2 might be the D (5 bases). Germline CDR1 KGHSH, CDR2 LQKENI. V was trimmed by 3 bases and J by 3 bases, leaving 9 bases between them. This CDR3 comprises 13 residues. CDR3 residues: CASSPLGNYEQYF. CDR3 in DNA: TGTGCCAGCTCACCCCTCGGGAACTACGAGCAGTACTTC. The complete variable domain, with remaining parts taken from reference TRBV18 and TRBJ2-7, reads NAGVMQNPRHLVRRRGQEARLRCSPMKGHSHVYWYRQLPEEGLKFMVYLQKENIIDESGMPKERFSAEFPKEGPSILRIQQVVRGDSAAYFCASSPLGNYEQYFGPGTRLTVT.

In nucleotides, the CDR3 is TGTGCCAGCAGCGTAGGCGGGATGAGGGAGCAGTTCTTC. Its protein product is CASSVGGMREQFF. The chain couples TRBV9 to TRBJ2-1; D possibly corresponds to TRBD2 (6 bases). There are 13 residues in the CDR3. Trimming cost V 0 bases and J 10 bases, with 11 bases left between them. CDR1 SGDLS and CDR2 YYNGEE come from the germline V gene.

The chain employs TRBV2 and TRBJ1-2; no firm D call. The length of the CDR3 is 10 residues. Germline V lookup: CDR1 SNHLY, CDR2 FYNNEI. Trimming removed 4 bases at V and 8 bases at J, with 5 bases between. The CDR3 here is CASSAFGYTF. CDR3 nucleotides: TGTGCCAGCAGTGCATTCGGCTACACCTTC. The complete variable domain, with remaining parts taken from reference TRBV2 and TRBJ1-2, reads EPEVTQTPSHQVTQMGQEVILRCVPISNHLYFYWYRQILGQKVEFLVSFYNNEISEKSEIFDDQFSVERPDGSNFTLKIRSTKLEDSAMYFCASSAFGYTFGSGTRLTVV.

The chain links TRBV10-3 to TRBJ2-7, with D maybe TRBD2 (8 bases). V shed 11 bases and J shed 6 bases, with 20 bases lying between them. Germline assignment: CDR1 ENHRY and CDR2 SYGVKD. The CDR3 is made up of 13 amino acids. In nucleotides, the CDR3 is TGTGCCTCACAGGGGACTAGTTCGAGCGAGCAGTACTTC. This codes for CASQGTSSSEQYF.

The rearrangement uses TRBV6-5 and TRBJ1-2; 7 bases are shared with TRBD1. Germline CDR1 is MNHEY and CDR2 is SVGAGI. Unmatched junction bases numbered 5, after V lost 4 bases and J lost 3 bases. The CDR3 has 14 amino acids. The CDR3 sequence: CASSSGTGDYGYTF. The CDR3, as DNA: TGTGCCAGCAGTTCCGGTACAGGGGACTATGGCTACACCTTC.

The chain has TRBV18 and TRBJ2-6; 7 bases map to TRBD1. CDR1 and CDR2 (germline): KGHSH, LQKENI. This CDR3 has 18 residues. V shed 3 bases, J shed 0 bases, and the junction held 8 bases outside the gene matches. CDR3 sequence: CASSPSTGAFSGANVLTF. The CDR3 DNA sequence: TGTGCCAGCTCACCGAGTACAGGGGCTTTCTCTGGGGCCAACGTCCTGACTTTC.

This chain uses TRBV6-6 with TRBJ1-2; TRBD1 matches at 8 bases. V dropped 6 bases and J dropped 4; count of bases not matched to a gene: 4. This CDR3 region has 13 residues. Germline V gene data show CDR1 as MNHNY and CDR2 as SVGAGI (reference sequence). CDR3 DNA sequence: TGTGCCAGCAGCGATGACAGGGGCTATGGCTACACCTTC. It yields the protein CASSDDRGYGYTF.

The CDR3 bases are TGTGCCAGCAGCTCCCCCGGGACAGGGGGTTTGTTTGGCTACACCTTC. This codes for CASSSPGTGGLFGYTF. V gene TRBV5-4 combines with J gene TRBJ1-2; TRBD1 matches at 11 bases. J gave up 7 bases and V 3 bases, and 11 bases lay outside the gene matches. The CDR3 covers 16 residues. The V gene's germline CDR1 is SGHNT and CDR2 YYREEE (reference sequence).

J is TRBJ1-1 and V is TRBV5-1; D may be TRBD1 (5 bases). The CDR3 has 13 amino acids. The germline V and J ends were trimmed by 3 bases and 5 bases, with 11 bases remaining between them. CDR1 SGHRS and CDR2 YFSETQ come from the germline V gene. The CDR3 sequence is CASSYRRGTEAFF. The CDR3, as DNA: TGCGCCAGCAGCTACAGGAGGGGAACTGAAGCTTTCTTT.

The rearrangement uses TRBV27 and TRBJ1-1, with D possibly matching TRBD1 (6 bases). The CDR3 loop spans 14 amino acids. Trimming removed 4 bases at V and 4 bases at J, with 13 bases between. The germline V gene has CDR1 MNHEY and CDR2 SMNVEV (reference sequence). CDR3 in amino acids: CASSSVTGSTEAFF. For the CDR3, the DNA is TGTGCCAGCAGTTCCGTAACAGGGAGCACTGAAGCTTTCTTT.

The chain joins TRBV27 to TRBJ2-5; TRBD2 might be the D (7 bases). The CDR3 loop spans 14 amino acids. V was trimmed by 6 bases and J by 0 bases, leaving 11 bases between them. CDR1 MNHEY and CDR2 SMNVEV come from the germline V gene (reference sequence). The CDR3 region is CASSRGGDQETQYF. CDR3 DNA: TGTGCCAGCAGCAGAGGGGGGGACCAAGAGACCCAGTACTTC.

The genes are TRBV27 and TRBJ2-1, with D possibly TRBD2 on 5 matching bases. CDR1 is MNHEY and CDR2 is SMNVEV in the germline V gene (reference sequence). Trimming took 5 bases from V and 5 from J, leaving 16 bases between them. CDR3 length equals 15 residues. For the CDR3, the DNA is TGTGCCAGCAGTCCCTCCCCGGGGTTACACAATGAGCAGTTCTTC. This gives the protein CASSPSPGLHNEQFF.

The chain uses TRBV10-3 and TRBJ1-5; D gene unclear. V shed 3 bases and J shed 0 bases, with 9 bases lying between them. The germline CDR1 and CDR2 sequences are ENHRY and SYGVKD. The CDR3 loop spans 15 amino acids. The CDR3 coding sequence is TGTGCCATCAGTGAAGGCGGCTATAGCAATCAGCCCCAGCATTTT. Protein product: CAISEGGYSNQPQHF.

The chain couples TRBV6-5 to TRBJ2-5, with a weak D call TRBD2 (5 bases). The V end lost 7 bases, the J end lost 2 bases, and 8 bases lay between the germline ends. In germline, CDR1 is MNHEY, CDR2 SVGAGI. The CDR3 spans 12 residues. CDR3 DNA: TGTGCCAGCAAGAGGGATCAAGAGACCCAGTACTTC. This encodes CASKRDQETQYF.

This chain uses TRBV27 with TRBJ2-5; D is uncertain. This CDR3 spans 12 amino acids. Germline CDR1 reads MNHEY; CDR2 reads SMNVEV (reference sequence). Trimming pared 6 bases from V and 5 bases from J, leaving 10 bases between. The CDR3 reads CASRSGVETQYF. The CDR3, as DNA: TGTGCCAGCAGATCTGGAGTGGAGACCCAGTACTTC.

The rearrangement links TRBV6-5 to TRBJ2-1; 9 bases align to TRBD1. The CDR3 runs to 15 residues. Trimming cost V 6 bases and J 8 bases; bases outside gene matches: 11. The germline V gene has CDR1 MNHEY and CDR2 SVGAGI. The CDR3 loop reads CASSQTGTGNDEQFF. The CDR3 bases are TGTGCCAGCAGCCAAACCGGGACAGGGAACGATGAGCAGTTCTTC.

Remarks on this clone: Additional DNA sequences in this sample encode the identical CDR3. The rearrangement joins TRBV27 to TRBJ1-1; D is unclear. The V end was cut by 0 bases, the J end by 2 bases, with 4 bases between. Germline V gene lookup returns CDR1 MNHEY and CDR2 SMNVEV (reference sequence). CDR3 size: 13 residues. The CDR3 region is CASSLSRNTEAFF. CDR3 in DNA: TGTGCCAGCAGTTTATCCAGAAACACTGAAGCTTTCTTT.

The chain recombines TRBV7-2 with TRBJ1-5; perhaps TRBD1 as D (6 bases). Germline-derived CDR1 and CDR2 are SGHTA and FQGNSA. This CDR3 has 13 amino acids. The ends were cut back, 5 bases at V and 6 bases at J, with 11 bases in the middle. The CDR3 sequence: CASSTQGGQPQHF. The CDR3 DNA reads TGTGCCAGCAGCACCCAAGGGGGTCAGCCCCAGCATTTT.

The V gene is TRBV5-1, the J gene TRBJ1-4; 7 nucleotides agree with TRBD1. The CDR3 extends over 14 amino acids. CDR1 and CDR2 (germline): SGHRS, YFSETQ. Unmatched junction bases numbered 7, after V lost 4 bases and J lost 7 bases. In DNA, the CDR3 is TGCGCCAGCAGCCCCAGGGGGTCGAGTGAAAAACTGTTTTTT. Translating gives CASSPRGSSEKLFF.

The genes are TRBV19 and TRBJ1-2; 9 bases are shared with TRBD1. The CDR3 has 14 residues. The trim removed 10 bases at V and 0 bases at J, leaving 6 bases unmatched. CDR1 and CDR2 from the germline V gene are LNHDA and SQIVND (reference sequence). The CDR3: CATSRDRANYGYTF. CDR3 nucleotide sequence: TGTGCCACCTCTAGGGACAGGGCTAACTATGGCTACACCTTC.

The chain couples TRBV6-5 to TRBJ2-1; possible D gene TRBD2, 6 bases. The CDR3 covers 15 residues. The germline V and J ends were trimmed by 3 bases and 5 bases, with 14 bases remaining between them. Germline V gene data show CDR1 as MNHEY and CDR2 as SVGAGI. In DNA form, the CDR3 reads TGTGCCAGCAGTTATTTGGACGGAGGGGACAATGAGCAGTTCTTC. Protein: CASSYLDGGDNEQFF.

The chain joins TRBV7-6 to TRBJ2-3; 7 bases map to TRBD1. This CDR3 spans 14 amino acids. Trimming removed 5 bases from V and 5 bases from J; junction bases left unmatched: 7. Looked up from germline, CDR1 is SGHVS and CDR2 is FNYEAQ. For the CDR3, the DNA is TGTGCCAGCAGCCTTGGACAGGCCCGAGATACGCAGTATTTT. It codes for CASSLGQARDTQYF.

The chain carries TRBV19 and TRBJ1-5; 7 bases line up with TRBD1. Germline values: CDR1 LNHDA, CDR2 SQIVND (reference sequence). With V trimmed by 5 bases and J by 4 bases, 8 bases remained unmatched. The CDR3 contains 15 residues. DNA for the CDR3: TGTGCCAGTAGTTCCCAGACAGGGTCGAATCAGCCCCAGCATTTT. Amino acids: CASSSQTGSNQPQHF.

V and J are TRBV7-3 and TRBJ1-2, with D perhaps TRBD1 (5 bases). V was shortened by 6 bases and J by 5 bases, with 19 bases between the two germline ends. The CDR3 runs 15 residues. The germline gives CDR1 SGHTA, CDR2 FQGTGA. The CDR3 sequence is CASSPSPWGGYGYTF. Here the CDR3 DNA reads TGTGCCAGCAGTCCAAGCCCGTGGGGGGGGTATGGCTACACCTTC.

This rearrangement joins TRBV27 to TRBJ1-4; no clear D. This CDR3 has 13 amino acids. Trimming shortened V by 4 bases and J by 8 bases, and 11 bases separated the two germline ends. Germline CDR1 reads MNHEY; CDR2 reads SMNVEV (reference sequence). CDR3 coding DNA: TGTGCCAGCAGTTCTCCATCGGGAGAAAAACTGTTTTTT. Residues: CASSSPSGEKLFF. The full variable domain, in which reference TRBV27 and TRBJ1-4 provide the parts outside the CDR3, is EAQVTQNPRYLITVTGKKLTVTCSQNMNHEYMSWYRQDPGLGLRQIYYSMNVEVTDKGDVPEGYKVSRKEKRNFPLILESPSPNQTSLYFCASSSPSGEKLFFGSGTQLSVL.

The rearrangement links TRBV4-1 to TRBJ1-2, with D unresolved. This CDR3 is built from 14 residues. The V end lost 1 base, the J end lost 2 bases, and 8 bases lay between the germline ends. CDR1 MGHRA and CDR2 YSYEKL come from the germline V gene. The CDR3, as DNA: TGCGCCAGCAGCCAAGCAGGAGGAAACTATGGCTACACCTTC. It codes for CASSQAGGNYGYTF.

The V and J genes are TRBV2 and TRBJ2-1; weak D call: TRBD1 (6 bases). Trimming cost V 10 bases and J 11 bases, with 15 bases left between them. CDR1 SNHLY and CDR2 FYNNEI come from the germline V gene. The CDR3 consists of 11 residues. The CDR3 region has the DNA TGTGCCACAGGGGACGGCGGGCAGCAGTTCTTC. Translation: CATGDGGQQFF.

The V call is TRBV6-5, the J call TRBJ1-6; D unclear. V was pared by 0 bases and J by 6 bases, with 12 bases between. Germline V CDR1 and CDR2: MNHEY, SVGAGI. The CDR3 is 16 residues long. CDR3: CASSYSQGGINSPLHF. The CDR3 DNA follows: TGTGCCAGCAGTTACTCGCAAGGAGGAATTAATTCACCCCTCCACTTT.